These T cell receptor beta chains were read from a single sample in a study of T cell repertoires in aging, cancer and after chemotherapy. One entry per CDR3 protein results from TCRdb running MiXCR on the multiplex PCR reads. The table includes more than 2,500 distinct CDR3 sequences, 30% detected once. Sample: blood. These receptors all come from a human donor in good health. Each CDR3 is given with its conserved first and last residue. The D gene is left open where the match is weak. A clone size is listed for some rows: how often the clone was seen (once, few, many), or a class if it is expanded.

few TRBJ2-2 TRBD1 TRBV28 TGTGCCAGCACCTCCCTGGACAGGGCGATCACCGGGGAGCTGTTTTTT CASTSLDRAITGELFF
medium-sized TRBJ2-3 NA TRBV6-1 TGTGCCACCCTTATGGACAGCCGGCCAGATACGCAGTATTTT CATLMDSRPDTQYF
medium-sized TRBJ1-1 TRBD1 TRBV7-9 TGTGCCAGCAGCTTGGATGGGACAGGGGCCGGGGGGGATGAAGCTTTCTTT CASSLDGTGAGGDEAFF
NA TRBJ2-1 TRBD2 TRBV20-1 TGCAGTGCCGGACTAGCAGGAGCCCGGGGCAATGAGCAGTTCTTC CSAGLAGARGNEQFF
medium-sized TRBJ2-7 TRBD1 TRBV27 TGTGCCAGCAGTCACGACAGGGGCTCCAGAGAGCAGTACTTC CASSHDRGSREQYF
medium-sized TRBJ2-3 NA TRBV5-4 TGTGCCAGCAGCCCGGGGGCTTTTGAAGATACGCAGTATTTT CASSPGAFEDTQYF
NA TRBJ2-7 NA TRBV4-3 TGCGCCAGCAGCCAAGACATTACCTACGAGCAGTACTTC CASSQDITYEQYF
NA TRBJ1-1 NA TRBV4-1 TGCGCCAGCAGCCAAGTAATAATTGAACAGATCGAGGCTTTCTTT CASSQVIIEQIEAFF
few TRBJ1-1 NA TRBV5-1 TGCGCCAGCAGCTTGGCCGTTGGGGTCCGGAACACTGAAGCTTTCTTT CASSLAVGVRNTEAFF
medium-sized TRBJ1-1 NA TRBV20-1 TGCAGTGCTAGTCGGTATAGGGAAAGGAACACTGAAGCTTTCTTT CSASRYRERNTEAFF
large TRBJ2-6 NA TRBV6-1 TGTGCCAGCAGTGCACAGAACTCTGGGGCCAACGTCCTGACTTTC CASSAQNSGANVLTF
medium-sized TRBJ2-7 NA TRBV18 TGTGCCAGCTCACCACGTTCGGGGAACTACGAGCAGTACTTC CASSPRSGNYEQYF
few TRBJ1-1 NA TRBV20-1 TGCAGTGCCTACCCGTGGGGGGCGGACACTGAAGCTTTCTTT CSAYPWGADTEAFF
medium-sized TRBJ2-3 TRBD2 TRBV6-4 TGTGCCAGCAGTGACTCGGCGGGGGAAAGCACAGATACGCAGTATTTT CASSDSAGESTDTQYF
medium-sized TRBJ1-6 NA TRBV12-3/TRBV12-4 TGTGCCAGCAGTATCGACGCTTCCTATAATTCACCCCTCCACTTT CASSIDASYNSPLHF
NA TRBJ2-1 TRBD2 TRBV6-1 TGTGCCAGCAGTTACTCTAGCGGACACAATGAGCAGTTCTTC CASSYSSGHNEQFF
NA TRBJ2-5 NA TRBV4-2 TGTGCCAGCAGCCAAGGAGTTGAGGTAGAGACCCAGTACTTC CASSQGVEVETQYF
medium-sized TRBJ2-7 TRBD1 TRBV20-1 TGCAGTGCTAGACAGGGGGACTACGAGCAGTACTTC CSARQGDYEQYF
medium-sized TRBJ2-1 TRBD2 TRBV20-1 TGCAGTGCTAGAGACCGACTAGCGGCAATCACCTACAATGAGCAGTTCTTC CSARDRLAAITYNEQFF
medium-sized TRBJ2-3 TRBD2 TRBV6-1 TGTGCCAGCAGTGAAGCGAGAGCGGGGGGCCCTACGCAGTATTTT CASSEARAGGPTQYF